This entry lists 27 T cell receptor beta chains sequenced from one sample in a study of tumor and adjacent non-tumor tissue in lung cancer. The library came from three nested PCR rounds adapted from ARM-PCR protocols. TCRdb reprocessed the multiplex PCR reads with MiXCR, giving one entry per CDR3 protein. Found here are 50,000 or so distinct CDR3 sequences, just under 75% of them singletons; the top ten hold around 23%. No cell sorting was done before RNA was extracted from the tissue. The normal lung tissue was taken more than 3 cm from the tumor edge. Sequencing input: distant non-tumor lung tissue. Receptor source: a woman aged 55-70 years with non-small cell lung cancer.

This clonotype was observed a handful of times. A much larger clone lies one base from this, so it may be a read error. The chain employs TRBV7-9 and TRBJ2-5, with 7 bases identical to TRBD2. Germline V gene data show CDR1 as SEHNR and CDR2 as FQNEAQ (reference sequence). CDR3 length: 15 amino acids. Written as DNA, the CDR3 is TGTGCCAGCAGCCGCTCGGGGGGAGAGGGAGAGAGCCAGTACTTC. Translation gives CASSRSGGEGESQYF.

As for this clonotype: The germline gene is not matched at one end of the junction; a read error may be the cause. The genes are TRBV4-2 and TRBJ2-2, with 9 positions matching TRBD2. Per germline, CDR1 LGHNA and CDR2 YNFKEQ. This CDR3 has 16 residues. CDR3 nucleotides: TGTGCCGGCAGCCAAGCGGCGCGGGAGGGCACTGGGGAGCTGTTTTTT. Its translation is CAGSQAAREGTGELFF.

Notes on this clonotype: One end of the junction varies from germline; a read error may be responsible. This chain joins TRBV6-1 and TRBJ2-1, with 10 bases fitting TRBD2. Looked up from germline, CDR1 is MNHNS and CDR2 is SASEGT. The CDR3 is 11 residues long. The CDR3 reads CVSMALAGAFF. The CDR3 DNA reads TGTGTCAGCATGGCCCTAGCGGGGGCCTTCTTC.

Many counts were recorded for this clonotype. The V gene is TRBV7-9, the J gene TRBJ1-4; D possibly corresponds to TRBD1 (5 bases). Between the trimmed V and J ends, which lost 5 bases and 8 bases, there was a span of 12 bases. This CDR3 has 13 residues. The germline V gene has CDR1 SEHNR and CDR2 FQNEAQ (reference sequence). In DNA form, the CDR3 reads TGTGCCAGCAGCCGCTCGGGGGAAGAAAAACTGTTTTTT. The encoded protein is CASSRSGEEKLFF.

As concerns this clonotype: A much more abundant neighbour one base away suggests this may be a read error. DNA of the CDR3: TGTACCTGGAGTGTACTAGCGGGAACAGATACGCAGTATTTT. This codes for CTWSVLAGTDTQYF. V usage is TRBV30 and J usage is TRBJ2-3; 10 nucleotides match TRBD2. Looked up from germline, CDR1 is GTSNPN and CDR2 is SVGIG (reference sequence). The CDR3 covers 14 residues.

Note on this clonotype: Being one base from a much bigger clone, this may be a read error. The rearrangement joins TRBV20-1 to TRBJ2-1; D gene unclear. This CDR3 region has 12 residues. Trimming left V 3 bases short and J 5 bases short, with 8 bases between. Germline CDR1 reads DFQATT; CDR2 reads SNEGSKA (reference sequence). CDR3 DNA: TGCAGTGCTAGCTTCGTAGACAATGAGCAGTTCTTC. It yields the protein CSASFVDNEQFF.

As concerns this clonotype: Its ends do not fully match the called genes, so a read error is possible. The chain couples TRBV6-6 to TRBJ1-5, with no clear D. Germline loops: CDR1 MNHNY, CDR2 SVGAGI (reference sequence). This CDR3 spans 15 amino acids. The CDR3, as DNA: TGTGCCAGCAGCTTAGTTGGGCGGCGCAATCAGGCCCAGCATTTT. It yields the protein CASSLVGRRNQAQHF.

A few counts support this clonotype. J is TRBJ2-3 and V is TRBV20-1; D remains ambiguous. The CDR3 covers 14 residues. Germline assignment: CDR1 DFQATT and CDR2 SNEGSKA (reference sequence). V gave up 0 bases and J gave up 1 base, with 8 bases separating them. The DNA for the CDR3 is TGCAGTGCTAGAGATTTTTACCGCACAGATACGCAGTATTTT. Translated: CSARDFYRTDTQYF.

In regard to this clonotype: At one end, the junction sequence differs from germline, possibly due to a read error. The genes are TRBV4-3 and TRBJ2-7; D remains ambiguous. This CDR3 region has 14 residues. The germline V gene encodes CDR1 LGHNA and CDR2 YSLEER. The CDR3 here is CVSSQDLGSYEHYF. The CDR3 bases are TGCGTCAGCAGCCAAGATTTGGGGTCCTACGAGCACTACTTC.

With respect to this clonotype: Mismatch with germline at one junction end may stem from a read error. The genes are TRBV6-1 and TRBJ1-6; 9 nucleotides line up with TRBD1. CDR3 length: 15 residues. Germline V lookup: CDR1 MNHNS, CDR2 SASEGT. The DNA for the CDR3 is TGTGCCAGCACTGTGAAAGGACAGGGGTCATCACCCCTCCTCTTT. Its protein product is CASTVKGQGSSPLLF.

This chain links TRBV11-1 with TRBJ1-2; D possibly corresponds to TRBD1 (6 bases). V lost 7 bases and J lost 4, with 13 bases in between. This CDR3 spans 13 amino acids. CDR1 is SGHAT, CDR2 FQDESV, per germline (reference sequence). The CDR3 DNA reads TGTGCCAGCAACCCCGACAGGTTCTATGGCTACACCTTC. It translates to CASNPDRFYGYTF. The full variable domain, completed using reference TRBV11-1 and TRBJ1-2, is EAEVAQSPRYKITEKSQAVAFWCDPISGHATLYWYRQILGQGPELLVQFQDESVVDDSQLPKDRFSAERLKGVDSTLKIQPAELGDSAMYLCASNPDRFYGYTFGSGTRLTVV.

Notes on this clonotype: One end of the junction is discordant with germline, which a read error may explain. The CDR3 reads CSAEGQTYEQYF. The CDR3 DNA is TGTAGCGCTGAGGGACAGACCTACGAACAGTACTTC. The chain combines TRBV29-1 with TRBJ2-7; 7 positions agree with TRBD1. The CDR3 sequence is 12 residues long. CDR1 is SQVTM and CDR2 is ANQGSEA in the germline V gene.

In regard to this clonotype: The junction shows a germline mismatch at one end, possibly a read error. J is TRBJ1-1 and V is TRBV4-1, with D uncertain. This CDR3 has 14 amino acids. The germline CDR1 and CDR2 sequences are MGHRA and YSYEKL. The chain's CDR3 is CASSQLIIHTEAFF. The DNA of the CDR3 is TGCGCTAGCAGCCAACTTATCATCCACACTGAAGCTTTCTTT.

Notes on this clonotype: The junction departs from germline at one end; a sequencing error may be responsible. The chain has TRBV6-2 or TRBV6-3 and TRBJ1-2; a possible D gene is TRBD1 (5 bases). Germline loops: CDR1 MNHEY, CDR2 SVGEGT. The CDR3 is 11 amino acids. CDR3 protein: CPSSLQDDYTF. CDR3 sequence (DNA): TGTCCCAGCAGTTTACAGGATGACTACACCTTC.

This clonotype has a handful of counts. V usage is TRBV18 and J usage is TRBJ2-7; 11 bases align to TRBD1. The V gene end was trimmed by 4 bases and the J gene end by 9 bases; junction bases not matched to a gene: 8. The length of the CDR3 is 14 residues. Germline V gene lookup returns CDR1 KGHSH and CDR2 LQKENI. The CDR3: CASSRGQGASGQYF. The CDR3 DNA reads as TGTGCCAGCTCACGTGGACAGGGGGCCTCCGGGCAGTACTTC.

J is TRBJ2-2 and V is TRBV6-5, with D possibly matching TRBD2 (5 bases). Germline CDR1 reads MNHEY; CDR2 reads SVGAGI. Trimming left V 4 bases short and J 8 bases short, with 14 bases between. The CDR3 runs to 14 residues. The CDR3 here is CASSFVEGGGELFF. The CDR3, as DNA: TGTGCCAGCAGTTTTGTGGAAGGAGGAGGGGAGCTGTTTTTT.

On this clonotype itself: Just one base apart from a much larger clone, this may be a read error. The chain couples TRBV11-2 to TRBJ1-2; possible D gene TRBD1, 5 bases. The CDR3 is 15 amino acids. From germline, CDR1 is SGHAT and CDR2 FQNNGV. The CDR3, as DNA: TGTACCAGCAGCTTAGTCTACGGGGGAAGTTATGGCTACACCTTC. This sequence encodes CTSSLVYGGSYGYTF. Using reference TRBV11-2 and TRBJ1-2 for the parts outside the CDR3, the full variable domain is EAGVAQSPRYKIIEKRQSVAFWCNPISGHATLYWYQQILGQGPKLLIQFQNNGVVDDSQLPKDRFSAERLKGVDSTLKIQPAKLEDSAVYLCTSSLVYGGSYGYTFGSGTRLTVV.

With regard to this clonotype: The CDR3 ends on some other residue instead of the conserved phenylalanine or tryptophan, so this is likely a read error. The chain couples TRBV7-8 to TRBJ1-2, with 8 nucleotides matching TRBD1. V dropped 6 bases and J dropped 4; count of bases not matched to a gene: 19. The CDR3 spans 18 residues. The germline CDR1 and CDR2 sequences are SGHVS and FQNEAQ. CDR3: CASSLPARTGTGAYGYTL. The DNA for the CDR3 is TGTGCCAGCAGTTTACCGGCAAGAACCGGGACAGGTGCCTATGGCTACACCTTG.

Notes on this clonotype: Likely a read error: the CDR3 ends without its conserved phenylalanine or tryptophan. The DNA is omitted, as the CDR3 cannot be located on it reliably, and the CDR3 follows TCRdb's listing. The V gene is TRBV29-1, the J gene TRBJ2-5; TRBD1, as called in the table, went unchecked against the DNA. Per germline, CDR1 SQVTM and CDR2 ANQGSEA. The CDR3 length is 12 residues, termini included. The CDR3 sequence is CSVQGVQETRYL.

The rearrangement uses TRBV11-3 and TRBJ2-1; possibly TRBD1 or TRBD2 for D (5 bases each). This CDR3 has 13 amino acids. Looked up from germline, CDR1 is SGHNT and CDR2 is YENEEA. CDR3 nucleotides: TGTGCGGGCAGTAGGGGAGTCGCGGATGAGCAGTTCTTC. This encodes CAGSRGVADEQFF.

By share, this clonotype counts as medium-sized. The chain links TRBV4-3 to TRBJ2-7; no definite D call. Germline values: CDR1 LGHNA, CDR2 YSLEER. Trimming cost V 0 bases and J 9 bases, with 9 bases left between them. The CDR3 contains 12 residues. CDR3 sequence reads: CASSQDAWGQYF. The CDR3 nucleotides are TGCGCCAGCAGCCAAGACGCCTGGGGGCAGTACTTC.

Only one count was recorded for this clonotype. Because it lacks the conserved phenylalanine or tryptophan at the end, this CDR3 is likely a read error. This chain uses TRBV6-2 or TRBV6-3 with TRBJ1-2; 9 bases are shared with TRBD1. Germline-derived CDR1 and CDR2 are MNHEY and SVGEGT. After removal of 7 bases from V and 10 bases from J, the junction contained 19 bases not matched to a gene. The CDR3 covers 16 residues. The CDR3 is CASNAEGQGLFLDYTS. CDR3 DNA sequence: TGTGCCAGCAACGCCGAGGGACAGGGACTTTTTTTGGACTACACCTCC.

The CDR3 protein is CADSLVGRRAQETQYF. The CDR3 DNA sequence: TGTGCCGACAGCTTAGTTGGGCGGAGGGCCCAAGAGACCCAGTACTTC. This sequence joins TRBV11-2 and TRBJ2-5; perhaps TRBD2 as D (6 bases). The CDR3 spans 16 residues. Trimming removed 11 bases from V and 1 base from J, with 23 bases in between. The germline gives CDR1 SGHAT, CDR2 FQNNGV.

On this clonotype: Germline is not matched at one junction end, which may reflect a read error. This chain uses TRBV20-1 with TRBJ1-1; 10 nucleotides match TRBD1. The CDR3 extends over 13 amino acids. Germline V gives CDR1 DFQATT, CDR2 SNEGSKA (reference sequence). The CDR3 sequence: CSARDIEGQGTIF. CDR3 nucleotide sequence: TGCAGTGCTAGAGATATTGAGGGACAGGGGACTATCTTT.

In this sample, this clonotype turned up a few times. The CDR3 sequence is CAWSLEGGARGYTF. The CDR3 DNA follows: TGTGCCTGGAGCCTCGAGGGCGGGGCTCGTGGCTACACCTTC. The genes are TRBV30 and TRBJ1-2, with a weak D call TRBD1 (5 bases). This CDR3 comprises 14 residues. Trimming left V 3 bases short and J 7 bases short, with 18 bases between. Germline-derived CDR1 and CDR2 are GTSNPN and SVGIG (reference sequence).

For this clonotype: Compared with germline, one end of the junction differs, possibly owing to a read error. CDR3 sequence (DNA): TGTGCCAGCGGCTTGGAAATAAGGCGGCCCCAACATTTT. It encodes CASGLEIRRPQHF. V gene TRBV11-2 combines with J gene TRBJ1-5; D is unresolved. Germline CDR1 is SGHAT and CDR2 is FQNNGV. The CDR3 loop spans 13 amino acids.

Concerning this clonotype: The junction and the germline gene differ at one end; a read error may be behind it. This rearrangement joins TRBV7-9 to TRBJ2-2, with 7 positions matching TRBD2. CDR1 and CDR2 (germline): SEHNR, FQNEAQ (reference sequence). The length of the CDR3 is 15 residues. The CDR3 nucleotides are TGTGCCACCCAGACGGGGAGGGACCTCACCGGGGAACTGTTTTTT. This sequence encodes CATQTGRDLTGELFF.